Following are 32 T cell receptor beta chains from one sample sequenced in a study of T cell responses to AZD1222 COVID-19 vaccine. TCRdb's table, derived via immunoSEQ multiplex PCR, lists solely in-frame clones and lacks some. This table has hundreds of thousands of clones, approximately 94% appearing once. The sample was peripheral blood, taken on day 0 of MenACWY control vaccination. These receptors were collected from an adult in good health.

This clone was found once. This chain uses TRBV28 with TRBJ1-5; D call uncertain. Trimming stripped 2 bases from V and 5 bases from J, with 4 bases between. From germline, CDR1 is MDHEN and CDR2 SYDVKM. The CDR3 sequence is 12 residues long. CDR3 protein: CASSLTHQPQHF. The CDR3 DNA reads as TGTGCCAGCAGTTTAACCCATCAGCCCCAGCATTTT.

The CDR3, as DNA: TGCGCCAGCAGCTCGACAGGGGAGTCTTTTCAGCCCCAGCATTTT. Residues: CASSSTGESFQPQHF. The V gene is TRBV5-1, the J gene TRBJ1-5; 8 bases are a match to TRBD1. Germline values: CDR1 SGHRS, CDR2 YFSETQ. This CDR3 has 15 amino acids. V dropped 3 bases and J dropped 6; count of bases not matched to a gene: 8.

The chain combines TRBV4-1 with TRBJ1-1; possible D gene TRBD1, 5 bases. This CDR3 contains 14 residues. Germline values: CDR1 MGHRA, CDR2 YSYEKL. The V and J ends lost 1 base and 4 bases respectively, with 10 bases between them. This chain's CDR3 is CASSQVGGVTEAFF. The CDR3 DNA sequence: TGCGCCAGCAGCCAAGTCGGGGGAGTCACTGAAGCTTTCTTT.

The CDR3 protein is CASSLADSVYGYTF. The CDR3 DNA reads as TGTGCCAGCAGCTTAGCGGACAGCGTATATGGCTACACCTTC. The chain couples TRBV7-2 to TRBJ1-2, with a tentative D call TRBD1 (6 bases). This CDR3 is built from 14 residues. The germline V gene has CDR1 SGHTA and CDR2 FQGNSA. V was pared by 0 bases and J by 5 bases, with 10 bases between.

The V and J genes are TRBV14 and TRBJ1-5, with D uncertain. The germline V gene has CDR1 SGHDN and CDR2 FVKESK. This CDR3 spans 15 amino acids. The V end was cut by 4 bases, the J end by 6 bases, with 16 bases between. The CDR3: CASSRLQRGAQPQHF. The CDR3 nucleotides are TGTGCCAGCAGCCGTCTACAGCGGGGAGCTCAGCCCCAGCATTTT.

This sequence joins TRBV19 and TRBJ1-3; possible D gene TRBD1, 5 bases. Trimming removed 7 bases at V and 0 bases at J, with 19 bases between. The germline V gene has CDR1 LNHDA and CDR2 SQIVND (reference sequence). The CDR3 sequence is 17 residues long. The CDR3 DNA sequence: TGTGCCAGTAAAGTTCAGGGACGGATGGCCTCTGGAAACACCATATATTTT. Encoded protein: CASKVQGRMASGNTIYF.

The V call is TRBV5-8, the J call TRBJ1-1; TRBD1 matches 9 bases. With 2 bases clipped from V and 5 bases from J, the junction kept 4 bases outside the gene matches. Germline assignment: CDR1 SGHTS and CDR2 YDEGEE. The CDR3 covers 14 residues. This chain's CDR3 is CASSLQGAWTEAFF. In nucleotides, the CDR3 is TGTGCCAGCAGCTTACAGGGGGCATGGACTGAAGCTTTCTTT.

V usage is TRBV3-1 (or the pseudogene TRBV3-2) and J usage is TRBJ1-6, with a possible D match to TRBD1 (6 bases). Germline V gene lookup returns CDR1 LGHDT and CDR2 YNNKEL (reference sequence). V lost 3 bases, J lost 8 bases, and 11 bases lay in between. CDR3 length equals 14 residues. CDR3 in amino acids: CASSHEDSYSPLHF. The CDR3 DNA reads TGTGCCAGCAGCCACGAGGACAGTTATTCACCCCTCCACTTT.

The chain couples TRBV30 to TRBJ2-1, with 11 bases lining up with TRBD2. The CDR3 sequence is 13 residues long. CDR1 and CDR2 from the germline V gene are GTSNPN and SVGIG (reference sequence). V lost 8 bases and J lost 9; bases outside the gene matches: 9. The CDR3 here is CAGTLAGGGEQFF. The CDR3 region has the DNA TGTGCCGGCACCCTAGCGGGGGGCGGTGAGCAGTTCTTC.

The chain has TRBV28 and TRBJ1-2; tentative D call: TRBD1 (6 bases). Per germline, CDR1 MDHEN and CDR2 SYDVKM. V shed 7 bases and J shed 4 bases, with 22 bases lying between them. CDR3 length: 16 amino acids. Here the CDR3 reads CASTPGGRDMGYGYTF. The CDR3 DNA is TGTGCCAGCACCCCTGGGGGTAGGGACATGGGCTATGGCTACACCTTC.

V usage is TRBV5-1 and J usage is TRBJ2-5, with 9 bases matching TRBD1. Germline V gives CDR1 SGHRS, CDR2 YFSETQ. The CDR3 spans 14 residues. V was clipped by 2 bases and J by 5 bases; unmatched bases: 4. This CDR3 is CASSFTGGKETQYF. Here the CDR3 DNA reads TGCGCCAGCAGCTTTACAGGGGGCAAGGAGACCCAGTACTTC.

This clone has only one observation. This chain links TRBV3-1 (or the pseudogene TRBV3-2) with TRBJ2-1; possibly TRBD2 for D (6 bases). Trimming removed 6 bases at V and 14 bases at J, with 26 bases between. CDR1 and CDR2 from the germline V gene are LGHDT and YNNKEL (reference sequence). The CDR3 is 15 amino acids. The CDR3 sequence: CASSQTLAPARVEFF. For the CDR3, the DNA is TGTGCCAGCAGTCAGACTCTAGCGCCCGCCCGGGTCGAGTTCTTC.

This clone has a handful of counts. J is TRBJ1-5 and V is TRBV5-5; a weak D match, TRBD1 (5 bases). CDR3 size: 15 residues. The germline V gene has CDR1 SGHKS and CDR2 YYEKEE (reference sequence). V was shortened by 2 bases and J by 4 bases, with 13 bases between the two germline ends. CDR3 residues: CASSLGHTPNQPQHF. The CDR3 DNA reads as TGTGCCAGCAGCTTAGGACATACACCTAATCAGCCCCAGCATTTT.

This clone is a singleton in its sample. This chain uses TRBV7-8 with TRBJ1-1; no definite D call. The CDR3 is 15 residues long. CDR1 and CDR2 from the germline V gene are SGHVS and FQNEAQ. Trimming left V 3 bases short and J 1 base short, with 12 bases between. The CDR3 protein is CASSLVTRKNTEAFF. For the CDR3, the DNA is TGTGCCAGCAGCTTGGTAACGCGCAAGAACACTGAAGCTTTCTTT.

This chain connects TRBV29-1 to TRBJ2-2; D is unclear. The V end was cut by 2 bases, the J end by 1 base, with 8 bases between. Germline CDR1 reads SQVTM; CDR2 reads ANQGSEA. The CDR3 extends over 14 amino acids. CDR3 in DNA: TGCAGCGTTGAAACGTGGGGGAACACCGGGGAGCTGTTTTTT. It yields the protein CSVETWGNTGELFF.

This clone was recorded only once. This chain links TRBV3-1 (or the pseudogene TRBV3-2) with TRBJ1-3, with a possible D match to TRBD1 (6 bases). This CDR3 spans 15 amino acids. Trimming pared 3 bases from V and 0 bases from J, leaving 9 bases between. CDR1 is LGHDT, CDR2 YNNKEL, per germline (reference sequence). The CDR3 nucleotides are TGTGCCAGCAGCCAGGGACACCTCTCTGGAAACACCATATATTTT. Its translation: CASSQGHLSGNTIYF.

The CDR3: CASSLLGAGGSGELFF. The CDR3 coding sequence is TGTGCCAGCAGCCTATTAGGGGCGGGGGGCTCCGGGGAGCTGTTTTTT. The chain employs TRBV9 and TRBJ2-2, with TRBD2 matching 8 bases. Germline V lookup: CDR1 SGDLS, CDR2 YYNGEE. V lost 4 bases to trimming and J lost 6 bases; unmatched junction nucleotides: 11. The CDR3 totals 16 residues.

As regards this clone: Other nucleotide sequences from this sample produce the same CDR3. The V call is TRBV7-2, the J call TRBJ2-1; D is perhaps TRBD1 or TRBD2 (5 bases each). Germline V CDR1 and CDR2: SGHTA, FQGNSA. The CDR3 spans 14 residues. V gave up 1 base and J gave up 7 bases, with 11 bases separating them. CDR3 bases: TGTGCCAGCAGCTTAGGTCGGGGCGGGAATGAGCAGTTCTTC. Residues: CASSLGRGGNEQFF.

The V and J genes are TRBV5-1 and TRBJ2-1; either TRBD1 or TRBD2 may fit D (6 bases each). The CDR3 is 15 residues long. The germline gives CDR1 SGHRS, CDR2 YFSETQ. The V end was cut by 1 base, the J end by 3 bases, with 11 bases between. The CDR3 nucleotides are TGCGCCAGCAGCTTGAGGCGGGACATCTACAATGAGCAGTTCTTC. Translation gives CASSLRRDIYNEQFF.

V gene TRBV5-4 combines with J gene TRBJ2-5; D is unclear. Germline CDR1 reads SGHNT; CDR2 reads YYREEE (reference sequence). The length of the CDR3 is 15 residues. The germline V and J ends were trimmed by 4 bases and 0 bases, with 13 bases remaining between them. CDR3 region: CASSPRTSHQETQYF. DNA for the CDR3: TGTGCCAGCAGCCCTAGGACCTCTCACCAAGAGACCCAGTACTTC.

V gene TRBV21-1 combines with J gene TRBJ1-1; the listed D gene, TRBD1, was not tested against the DNA. TRBV21-1 counts as a pseudogene. This CDR3 has 20 residues. CDR3 amino acids: CASSKTKKPTSPALNTEAFF. CDR3 DNA: TGTGCCAGCAGCAAAACAAAAAAACCGACATCTCCTGCATTGAACACTGAAGCTTTCTTT.

This sequence joins TRBV28 and TRBJ1-2; a weak D match, TRBD1 (5 bases). Trimming removed 6 bases from V and 0 bases from J, with 14 bases in between. The germline V gene has CDR1 MDHEN and CDR2 SYDVKM. The CDR3 has 15 amino acids. DNA for the CDR3: TGTGCCAGCAGAACGTCGGGGACGGCTAACTATGGCTACACCTTC. Its translation: CASRTSGTANYGYTF.

The chain combines TRBV15 with TRBJ1-5; a weak D match, TRBD1 (6 bases). Germline-derived CDR1 and CDR2 are LNHNV and YYDKDF (reference sequence). Trimming pared 5 bases from V and 1 base from J, leaving 9 bases between. There are 14 residues in the CDR3. The CDR3 loop reads CATSGDISNQPQHF. The CDR3 DNA reads as TGTGCCACCAGCGGGGACATAAGCAATCAGCCCCAGCATTTT.

Turning to this clone: At one end the junction does not follow the germline gene, possibly because of a read error. V is TRBV6-2 or TRBV6-3 and J is TRBJ1-6; D is perhaps TRBD1 (6 bases). The CDR3 loop spans 15 amino acids. The V gene's germline CDR1 is MNHEY and CDR2 SVGEGT. The DNA of the CDR3 is TGTGCCAGCAGATACTCTCAGGGGCCTAATTCACCCCTCCACTTT. Protein: CASRYSQGPNSPLHF.

The V gene is TRBV5-1, the J gene TRBJ2-3, with TRBD1 identical over 11 bases. There are 16 residues in the CDR3. After removal of 4 bases from V and 2 bases from J, the junction contained 6 bases not matched to a gene. Germline CDR1 reads SGHRS; CDR2 reads YFSETQ. This chain's CDR3 is CASSHGTGGHTDTQYF. CDR3 DNA: TGCGCCAGCAGCCATGGGACAGGGGGGCACACAGATACGCAGTATTTT.

The chain links TRBV6-2 or TRBV6-3 to TRBJ1-1; D call uncertain. Germline V gene lookup returns CDR1 MNHEY and CDR2 SVGEGT. The V end lost 2 bases, the J end lost 3 bases, and 7 bases lay between the germline ends. The CDR3 has 13 residues. CDR3 sequence: CASSYRRDTEAFF. The CDR3 region has the DNA TGTGCCAGCAGTTACCGAAGGGACACTGAAGCTTTCTTT.

The rearrangement joins TRBV12-5 to TRBJ2-3, with TRBD1 as a possible D gene (6 bases). V lost 6 bases to trimming and J lost 1 base, with 17 bases between them. Germline values: CDR1 LGHNT, CDR2 FRNRAP. CDR3 length: 16 amino acids. The CDR3 loop is CASGLQQGLGTDTQYF. Written as DNA, the CDR3 is TGTGCTAGTGGCCTCCAACAGGGCCTAGGCACAGATACGCAGTATTTT.

The chain employs TRBV6-4 and TRBJ2-2; the match to TRBD2 covers 8 bases. CDR3 length: 18 amino acids. Trimming cost V 5 bases and J 4 bases; bases outside gene matches: 15. Germline V gene data show CDR1 as MRHNA and CDR2 as SNTAGT. CDR3 loop: CASSLASGFSPSTGELFF. CDR3 DNA: TGTGCCAGCAGTCTCGCTAGCGGGTTCTCGCCGAGCACCGGGGAGCTGTTTTTT.

This sequence joins TRBV5-5 and TRBJ1-5; possibly TRBD1 for D (5 bases). V was pared by 2 bases and J by 6 bases, with 9 bases between. CDR3 length: 13 amino acids. CDR1 is SGHKS and CDR2 is YYEKEE in the germline V gene (reference sequence). CDR3 in amino acids: CASSFFTGQPQHF. DNA for the CDR3: TGTGCCAGCAGCTTCTTTACAGGTCAGCCCCAGCATTTT.

This clone was seen only once. The rearrangement links TRBV7-3 to TRBJ1-1; D uncertain. The CDR3 is 13 residues long. The ends were cut back, 5 bases at V and 4 bases at J, with 11 bases in the middle. CDR1 is SGHTA and CDR2 is FQGTGA in the germline V gene. The CDR3: CASSLTLTTEAFF. CDR3 DNA sequence: TGTGCCAGCAGCCTGACCTTGACCACTGAAGCTTTCTTT.

In DNA form, the CDR3 reads TGTGCCAGCAGCTTAGCTATGGGAAACACCATATATTTT. Its protein is CASSLAMGNTIYF. V gene TRBV7-9 combines with J gene TRBJ1-3; D is undetermined. Germline V gives CDR1 SEHNR, CDR2 FQNEAQ (reference sequence). Trimming shortened V by 0 bases and J by 4 bases, and 4 bases separated the two germline ends. The CDR3 contains 13 residues.

The chain has TRBV4-2 and TRBJ1-5; D is unresolved. CDR1 is LGHNA and CDR2 is YNFKEQ in the germline V gene. The V end was cut by 0 bases, the J end by 4 bases, with 13 bases between. The CDR3 is 16 amino acids. The CDR3: CASSQEWRVGNQPQHF. Here the CDR3 DNA reads TGTGCCAGCAGCCAAGAGTGGCGGGTGGGAAATCAGCCCCAGCATTTT.